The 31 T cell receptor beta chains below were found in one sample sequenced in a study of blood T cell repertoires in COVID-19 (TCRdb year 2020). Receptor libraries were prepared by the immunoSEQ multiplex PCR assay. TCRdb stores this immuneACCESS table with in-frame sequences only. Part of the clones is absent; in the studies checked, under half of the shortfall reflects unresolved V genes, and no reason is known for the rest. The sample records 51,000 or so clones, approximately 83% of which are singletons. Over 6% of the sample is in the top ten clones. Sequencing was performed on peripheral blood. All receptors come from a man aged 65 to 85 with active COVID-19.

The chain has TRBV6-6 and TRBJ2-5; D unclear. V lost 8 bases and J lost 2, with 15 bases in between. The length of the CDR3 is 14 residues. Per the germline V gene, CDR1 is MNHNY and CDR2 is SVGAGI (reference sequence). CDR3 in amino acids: CASRLSRPQETQYF. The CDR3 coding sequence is TGTGCCAGCCGATTATCTAGGCCACAAGAGACCCAGTACTTC.

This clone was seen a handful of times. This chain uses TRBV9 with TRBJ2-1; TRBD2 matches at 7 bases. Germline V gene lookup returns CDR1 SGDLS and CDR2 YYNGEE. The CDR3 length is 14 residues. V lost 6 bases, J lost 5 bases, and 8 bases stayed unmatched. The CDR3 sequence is CASNGGGRDNEQFF. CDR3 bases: TGTGCCAGCAACGGGGGAGGGCGCGACAATGAGCAGTTCTTC.

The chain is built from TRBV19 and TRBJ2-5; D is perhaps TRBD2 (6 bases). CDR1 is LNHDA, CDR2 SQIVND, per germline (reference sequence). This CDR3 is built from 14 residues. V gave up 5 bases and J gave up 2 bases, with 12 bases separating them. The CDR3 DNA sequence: TGTGCCAGTAGTCCCGGGGGTCTACAAGAGACCCAGTACTTC. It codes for CASSPGGLQETQYF.

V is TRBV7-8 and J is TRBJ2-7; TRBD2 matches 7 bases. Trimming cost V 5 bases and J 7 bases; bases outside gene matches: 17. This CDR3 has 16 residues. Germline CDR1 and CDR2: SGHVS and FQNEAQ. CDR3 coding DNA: TGTGCCAGCAGCCCGTTGTCGCGGGGGACCCCGGGGGAGCAGTACTTC. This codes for CASSPLSRGTPGEQYF.

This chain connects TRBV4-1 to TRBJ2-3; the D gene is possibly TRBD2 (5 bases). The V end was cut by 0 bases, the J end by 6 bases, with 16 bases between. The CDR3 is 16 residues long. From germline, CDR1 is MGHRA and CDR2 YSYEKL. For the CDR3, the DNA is TGCGCCAGCAGCCAAGAGGGCCGAGACTATTTTGATACGCAGTATTTT. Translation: CASSQEGRDYFDTQYF.

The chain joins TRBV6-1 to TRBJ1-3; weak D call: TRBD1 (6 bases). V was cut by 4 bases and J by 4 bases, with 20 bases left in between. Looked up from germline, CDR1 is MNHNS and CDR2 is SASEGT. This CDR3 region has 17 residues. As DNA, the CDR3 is TGTGCCAGCAGTGGGTTGACAGGACTCTCCTCCGGAAACACCATATATTTT. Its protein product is CASSGLTGLSSGNTIYF.

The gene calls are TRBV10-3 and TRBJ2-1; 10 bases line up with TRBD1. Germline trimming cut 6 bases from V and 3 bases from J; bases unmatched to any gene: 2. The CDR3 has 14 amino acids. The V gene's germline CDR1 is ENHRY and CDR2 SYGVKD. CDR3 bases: TGTGCCATCAGCGGACAGGGGGACTACAATGAGCAGTTCTTC. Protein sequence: CAISGQGDYNEQFF.

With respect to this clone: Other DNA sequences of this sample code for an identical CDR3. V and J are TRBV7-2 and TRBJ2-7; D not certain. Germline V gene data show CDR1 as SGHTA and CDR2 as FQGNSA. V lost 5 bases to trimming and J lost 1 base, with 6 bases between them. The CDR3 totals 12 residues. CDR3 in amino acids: CASSLSSYEQYF. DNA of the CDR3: TGTGCCAGCAGCCTGTCGTCCTACGAGCAGTACTTC.

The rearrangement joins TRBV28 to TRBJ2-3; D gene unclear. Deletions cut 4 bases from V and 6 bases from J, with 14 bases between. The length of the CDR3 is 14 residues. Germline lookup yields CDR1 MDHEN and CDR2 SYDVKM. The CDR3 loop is CASSSTPAADTQYF. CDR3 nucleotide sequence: TGTGCCAGCAGTTCAACGCCCGCTGCGGATACGCAGTATTTT.

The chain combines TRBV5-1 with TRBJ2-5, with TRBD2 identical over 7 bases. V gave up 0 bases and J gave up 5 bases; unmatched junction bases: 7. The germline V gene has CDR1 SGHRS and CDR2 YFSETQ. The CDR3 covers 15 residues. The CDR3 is CASSLGSAGGETQYF. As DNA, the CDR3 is TGCGCCAGCAGCTTGGGTTCTGCCGGGGGGGAGACCCAGTACTTC. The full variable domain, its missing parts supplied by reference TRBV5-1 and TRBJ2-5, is KAGVTQTPRYLIKTRGQQVTLSCSPISGHRSVSWYQQTPGQGLQFLFEYFSETQRNKGNFPGRFSGRQFSNSRSEMNVSTLELGDSALYLCASSLGSAGGETQYFGPGTRLLVL.

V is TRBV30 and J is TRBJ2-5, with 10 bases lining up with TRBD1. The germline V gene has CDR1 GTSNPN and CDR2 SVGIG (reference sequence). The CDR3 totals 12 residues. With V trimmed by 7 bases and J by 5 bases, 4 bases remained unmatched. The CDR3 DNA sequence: TGTGCCTCGGACAGGGGGGGGGAGACCCAGTACTTC. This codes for CASDRGGETQYF.

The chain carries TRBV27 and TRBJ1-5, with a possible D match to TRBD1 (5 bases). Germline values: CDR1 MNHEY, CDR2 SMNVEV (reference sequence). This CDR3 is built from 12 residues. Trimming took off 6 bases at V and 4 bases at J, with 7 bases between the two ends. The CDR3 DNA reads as TGTGCCAGCAGCCCAGGGAATCAGCCCCAGCATTTT. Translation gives CASSPGNQPQHF.

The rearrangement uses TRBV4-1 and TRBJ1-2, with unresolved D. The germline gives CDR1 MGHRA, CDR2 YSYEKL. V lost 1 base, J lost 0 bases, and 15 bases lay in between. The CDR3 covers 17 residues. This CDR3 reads CASSQGGNQNTNYGYTF. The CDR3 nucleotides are TGCGCCAGCAGCCAAGGCGGTAACCAGAACACTAACTATGGCTACACCTTC.

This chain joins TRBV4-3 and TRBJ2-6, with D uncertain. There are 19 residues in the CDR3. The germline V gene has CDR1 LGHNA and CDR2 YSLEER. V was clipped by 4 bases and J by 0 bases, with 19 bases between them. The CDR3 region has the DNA TGCGCCAGCAGCCTAGCCGCCGCGGTCCTTAGCTCTGGGGCCAACGTCCTGACTTTC. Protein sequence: CASSLAAAVLSSGANVLTF.

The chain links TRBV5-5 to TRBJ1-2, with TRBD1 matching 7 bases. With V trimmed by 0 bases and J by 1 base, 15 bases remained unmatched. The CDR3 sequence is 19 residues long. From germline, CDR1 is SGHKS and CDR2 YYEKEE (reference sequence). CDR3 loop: CASSLGSPGTDEGNYGYTF. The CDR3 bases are TGTGCCAGCAGCTTGGGGTCCCCCGGGACAGACGAGGGTAACTATGGCTACACCTTC.

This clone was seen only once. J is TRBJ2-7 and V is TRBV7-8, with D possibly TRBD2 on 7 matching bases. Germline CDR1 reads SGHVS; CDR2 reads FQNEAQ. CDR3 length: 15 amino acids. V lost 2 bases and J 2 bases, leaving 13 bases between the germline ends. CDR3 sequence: CASSLRGGRTYEQYF. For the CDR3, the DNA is TGTGCCAGCAGCTTAAGGGGGGGCAGAACCTACGAGCAGTACTTC.

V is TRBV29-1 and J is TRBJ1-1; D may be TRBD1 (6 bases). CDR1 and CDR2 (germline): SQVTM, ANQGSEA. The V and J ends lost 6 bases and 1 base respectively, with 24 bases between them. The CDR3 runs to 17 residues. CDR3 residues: CSVVPVGGRTSNTEAFF. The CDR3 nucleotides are TGCAGCGTCGTACCCGTTGGGGGCCGAACTTCGAACACTGAAGCTTTCTTT.

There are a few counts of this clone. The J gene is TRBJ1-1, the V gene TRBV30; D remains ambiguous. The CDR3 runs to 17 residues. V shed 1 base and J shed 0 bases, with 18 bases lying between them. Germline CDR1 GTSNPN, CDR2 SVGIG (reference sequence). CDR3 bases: TGTGCCTGGAGTGAGCAGGAAACAATGTCCTTGAACACTGAAGCTTTCTTT. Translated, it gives CAWSEQETMSLNTEAFF.

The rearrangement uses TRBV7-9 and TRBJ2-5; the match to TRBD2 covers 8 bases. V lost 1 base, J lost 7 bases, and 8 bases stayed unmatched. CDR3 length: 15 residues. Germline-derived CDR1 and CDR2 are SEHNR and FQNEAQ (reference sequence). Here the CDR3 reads CASSLVTAGDGTQYF. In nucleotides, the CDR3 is TGTGCCAGCAGCTTAGTTACAGCGGGGGACGGGACCCAGTACTTC.

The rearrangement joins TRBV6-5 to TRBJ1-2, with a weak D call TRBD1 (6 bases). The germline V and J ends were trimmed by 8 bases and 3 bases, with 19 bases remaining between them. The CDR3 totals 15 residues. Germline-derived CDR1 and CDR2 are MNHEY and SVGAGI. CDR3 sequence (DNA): TGTGCCAGCGGGCCTGAGGGGGTTAGGCACTATGGCTACACCTTC. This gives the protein CASGPEGVRHYGYTF.

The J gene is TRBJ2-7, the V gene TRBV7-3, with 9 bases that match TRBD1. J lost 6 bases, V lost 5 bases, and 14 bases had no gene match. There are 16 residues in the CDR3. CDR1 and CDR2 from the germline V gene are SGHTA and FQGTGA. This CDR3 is CASSPQQGAPASEQYF. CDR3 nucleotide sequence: TGTGCCAGCAGCCCACAACAGGGGGCCCCCGCCTCCGAGCAGTACTTC.

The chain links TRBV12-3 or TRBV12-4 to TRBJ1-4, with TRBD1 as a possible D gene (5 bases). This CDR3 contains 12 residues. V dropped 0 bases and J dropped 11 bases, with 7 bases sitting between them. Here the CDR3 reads CASSLARGKLFF. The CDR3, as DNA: TGTGCCAGCAGTTTAGCGCGGGGGAAACTGTTTTTT.

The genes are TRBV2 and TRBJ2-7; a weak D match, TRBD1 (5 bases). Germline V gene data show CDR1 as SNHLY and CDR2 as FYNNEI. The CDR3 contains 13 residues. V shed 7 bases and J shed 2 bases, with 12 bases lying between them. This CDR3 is CASTPTAPYEQYF. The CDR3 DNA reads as TGTGCCAGCACTCCGACAGCCCCCTACGAGCAGTACTTC.

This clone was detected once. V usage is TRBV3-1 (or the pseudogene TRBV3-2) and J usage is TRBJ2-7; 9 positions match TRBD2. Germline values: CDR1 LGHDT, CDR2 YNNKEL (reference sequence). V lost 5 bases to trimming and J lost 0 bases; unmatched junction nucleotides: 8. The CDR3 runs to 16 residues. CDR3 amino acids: CASSGGLAGSSYEQYF. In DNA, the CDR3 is TGTGCCAGCAGCGGTGGCCTAGCGGGGAGCTCCTACGAGCAGTACTTC.

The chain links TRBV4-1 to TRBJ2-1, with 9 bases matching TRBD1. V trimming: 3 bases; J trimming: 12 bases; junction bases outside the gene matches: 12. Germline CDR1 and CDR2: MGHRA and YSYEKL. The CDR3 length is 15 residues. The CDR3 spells CASSHFRDRAQGQFF. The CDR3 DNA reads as TGCGCCAGCAGCCACTTCCGGGACAGGGCACAAGGGCAGTTCTTC.

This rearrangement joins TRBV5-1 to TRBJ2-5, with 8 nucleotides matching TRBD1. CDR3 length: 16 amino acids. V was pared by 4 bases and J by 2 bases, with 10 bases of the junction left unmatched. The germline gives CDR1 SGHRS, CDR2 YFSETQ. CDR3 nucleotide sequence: TGCGCCAGCAGCCTGGGGAGGACAGGGTCGCAAGAGACCCAGTACTTC. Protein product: CASSLGRTGSQETQYF.

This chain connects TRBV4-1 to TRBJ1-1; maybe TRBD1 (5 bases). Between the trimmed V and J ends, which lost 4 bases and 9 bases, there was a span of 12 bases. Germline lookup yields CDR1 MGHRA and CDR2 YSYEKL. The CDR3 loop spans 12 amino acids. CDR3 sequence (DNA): TGCGCCAGCAGCCGGGGGAGGGAGAAAGCTTTCTTT. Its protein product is CASSRGREKAFF.

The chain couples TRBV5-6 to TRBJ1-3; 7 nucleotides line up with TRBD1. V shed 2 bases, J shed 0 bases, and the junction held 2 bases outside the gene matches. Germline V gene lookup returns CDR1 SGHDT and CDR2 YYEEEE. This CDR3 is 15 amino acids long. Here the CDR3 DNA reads TGTGCCAGCAGCTTCACAGGGGTCTCTGGAAACACCATATATTTT. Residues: CASSFTGVSGNTIYF. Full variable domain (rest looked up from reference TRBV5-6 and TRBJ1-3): DAGVTQSPTHLIKTRGQQVTLRCSPKSGHDTVSWYQQALGQGPQFIFQYYEEEERQRGNFPDRFSGHQFPNYSSELNVNALLLGDSALYLCASSFTGVSGNTIYFGEGSWLTVV.

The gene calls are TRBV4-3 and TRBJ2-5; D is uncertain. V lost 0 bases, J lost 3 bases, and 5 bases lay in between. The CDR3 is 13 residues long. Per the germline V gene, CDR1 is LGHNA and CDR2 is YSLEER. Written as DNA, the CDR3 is TGCGCCAGCAGCCAAGATTCCAAAGAGACCCAGTACTTC. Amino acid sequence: CASSQDSKETQYF.

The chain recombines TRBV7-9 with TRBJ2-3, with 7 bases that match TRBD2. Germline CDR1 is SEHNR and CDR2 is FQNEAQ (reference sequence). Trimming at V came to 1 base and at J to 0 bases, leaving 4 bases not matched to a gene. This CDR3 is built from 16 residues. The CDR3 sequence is CASSLGASGSTDTQYF. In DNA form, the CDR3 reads TGTGCCAGCAGCTTAGGGGCTAGCGGAAGCACAGATACGCAGTATTTT.

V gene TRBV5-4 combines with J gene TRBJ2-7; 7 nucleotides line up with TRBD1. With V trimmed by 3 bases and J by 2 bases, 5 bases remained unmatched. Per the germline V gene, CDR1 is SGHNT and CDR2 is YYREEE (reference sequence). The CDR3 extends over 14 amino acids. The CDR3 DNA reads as TGTGCCAGCAGCTCGGGACAGAAGCCCTACGAGCAGTACTTC. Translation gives CASSSGQKPYEQYF.